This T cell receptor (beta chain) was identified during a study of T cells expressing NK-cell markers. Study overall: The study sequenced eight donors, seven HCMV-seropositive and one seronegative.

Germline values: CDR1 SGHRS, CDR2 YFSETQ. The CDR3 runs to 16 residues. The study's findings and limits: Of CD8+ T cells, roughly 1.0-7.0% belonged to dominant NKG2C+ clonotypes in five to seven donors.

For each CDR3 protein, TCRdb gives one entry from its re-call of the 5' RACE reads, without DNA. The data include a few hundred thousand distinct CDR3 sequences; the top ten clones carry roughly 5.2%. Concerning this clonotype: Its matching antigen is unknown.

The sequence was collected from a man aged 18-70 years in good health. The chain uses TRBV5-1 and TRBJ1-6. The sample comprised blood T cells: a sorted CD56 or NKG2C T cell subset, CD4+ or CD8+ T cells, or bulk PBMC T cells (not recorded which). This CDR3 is CASSLASSSYNSPLHF.